These 12 T cell receptor beta chains were all obtained from the same sample, sequenced in a study of T cell responses to AZD1222 COVID-19 vaccine. Some clones are missing from TCRdb's copy, which holds only in-frame ones; the method was immunoSEQ multiplex PCR. The repertoire has around 150,000 clones, around 91% of them found once; the top ten carry about 5.3%. The sequencing used peripheral blood, collected on day 0 of AZD1222 vaccination. All receptors derive from an adult in good health.

This chain links TRBV7-2 with TRBJ2-3; D unclear. The CDR3 consists of 14 residues. Germline values: CDR1 SGHTA, CDR2 FQGNSA. Deletions cut 2 bases from V and 1 base from J, with 7 bases between. The CDR3 DNA reads TGTGCCAGCAGCTTATTCGGCGGCACAGATACGCAGTATTTT. It encodes CASSLFGGTDTQYF.

The V and J genes are TRBV10-3 and TRBJ2-2; D not certain. This CDR3 has 13 residues. V was pared by 0 bases and J by 6 bases, with 5 bases between. Germline V CDR1 and CDR2: ENHRY, SYGVKD. CDR3 sequence: CAISESWAGELFF. The CDR3, as DNA: TGTGCCATCAGTGAGTCCTGGGCCGGGGAGCTGTTTTTT.

The rearrangement links TRBV3-1 (or the pseudogene TRBV3-2) to TRBJ2-7; D is possibly TRBD2 (5 bases). The CDR3 has 15 residues. V lost 0 bases and J lost 3, with 12 bases in between. Germline V gene sequence: CDR1 LGHDT, CDR2 YNNKEL (reference sequence). CDR3 protein: CASSQDLGSHYEQYF. Written as DNA, the CDR3 is TGTGCCAGCAGCCAAGATCTGGGGAGTCACTACGAGCAGTACTTC.

The sample holds one count of this clone. This chain joins TRBV7-9 and TRBJ1-1; D unclear. V gave up 6 bases and J gave up 7 bases, with 18 bases separating them. This CDR3 has 14 amino acids. In germline, CDR1 is SEHNR, CDR2 FQNEAQ (reference sequence). The CDR3 DNA follows: TGTGCCAGCAGATTCGGACCAGCCATGGGTGAAGCTTTCTTT. This sequence encodes CASRFGPAMGEAFF.

The chain links TRBV5-4 to TRBJ1-1; D gene ambiguous. Trimming shortened V by 1 base and J by 1 base, and 11 bases separated the two germline ends. Germline V CDR1 and CDR2: SGHNT, YYREEE (reference sequence). The CDR3 runs 15 residues. The CDR3 DNA reads TGTGCCAGCAGCTTGAGCCTAAGAGGGAACACTGAAGCTTTCTTT. Protein sequence: CASSLSLRGNTEAFF.

V is TRBV29-1 and J is TRBJ1-1; D remains ambiguous. The germline V and J ends were trimmed by 1 base and 1 base, with 7 bases remaining between them. Germline loops: CDR1 SQVTM, CDR2 ANQGSEA. The CDR3 spans 13 residues. CDR3 residues: CSVEATANTEAFF. The CDR3 nucleotides are TGCAGCGTTGAAGCTACGGCGAACACTGAAGCTTTCTTT.

The chain joins TRBV28 to TRBJ1-2, with no clear D. V lost 7 bases and J 8 bases, leaving 17 bases between the germline ends. CDR1 is MDHEN, CDR2 SYDVKM, per germline. This CDR3 contains 13 residues. This CDR3 is CASTPGSRGGYTF. The CDR3 DNA reads as TGTGCCAGCACCCCGGGGAGCCGGGGAGGCTACACCTTC.

This clone was picked up a small number of times. CDR3 coding DNA: TGTGCCACCAGTGATTTTAAAGGCACCATATATTTT. This sequence encodes CATSDFKGTIYF. V and J are TRBV24-1 and TRBJ1-3; D remains unclear. Germline CDR1 is KGHDR and CDR2 is SFDVKD. The CDR3 length is 12 residues. The V and J ends lost 1 base and 9 bases respectively, with 6 bases between them.

The chain links TRBV6-5 to TRBJ1-6; 10 nucleotides agree with TRBD1. Germline CDR1 reads MNHEY; CDR2 reads SVGAGI. V lost 5 bases, J lost 9 bases, and 7 bases stayed unmatched. CDR3 length: 15 residues. The CDR3 nucleotides read TGTGCCAGCAGTAGGTTGGGACAGGGGTCTTCACCCCTCCACTTT. As protein: CASSRLGQGSSPLHF.

Worth noting for this clone: Germline is not matched at one junction end, which may reflect a read error. The V and J genes are TRBV10-1 and TRBJ2-7, with 12 bases aligning to TRBD2. The CDR3 consists of 18 residues. Germline V CDR1 and CDR2: WNHNN, SYGVQD (reference sequence). CDR3: CASCETTATSGSPYEQYF. CDR3 DNA: TGCGCCAGCTGTGAGACGACTGCGACTAGCGGGAGCCCCTACGAGCAGTACTTC.

This clone was recorded once. The V gene is TRBV4-3, the J gene TRBJ1-4; 7 bases agree with TRBD1. The CDR3 runs 16 residues. J lost 8 bases, V lost 0 bases, and 9 bases had no gene match. Germline lookup yields CDR1 LGHNA and CDR2 YSLEER. The CDR3 loop is CASSQEPWDRGEKLFF. CDR3 nucleotides: TGCGCCAGCAGCCAAGAACCCTGGGACAGAGGGGAAAAACTGTTTTTT.

The genes are TRBV7-9 and TRBJ1-1; no reliable D call. This CDR3 comprises 13 residues. Germline CDR1 and CDR2: SEHNR and FQNEAQ (reference sequence). The V gene lost 5 bases and the J gene lost 2 bases, with 9 bases spanning the gap. In nucleotides, the CDR3 is TGTGCCAGCAGCCTAGGAACCAACACTGAAGCTTTCTTT. Protein sequence: CASSLGTNTEAFF. The full variable domain, its missing parts supplied by reference TRBV7-9 and TRBJ1-1, is DTGVSQNPRHKITKRGQNVTFRCDPISEHNRLYWYRQTLGQGPEFLTYFQNEAQLEKSRLLSDRFSAERPKGSFSTLEIQRTEQGDSAMYLCASSLGTNTEAFFGQGTRLTVV.